This TCR beta chain stems from a study of cytomegalovirus exposure and HLA in healthy donors. The primer mix had 60 Vbeta and 13 Jbeta primers. TCRdb's copy holds only in-frame clones and misses some; the assay was immunoSEQ multiplex PCR. The sample lists approximately 140,000 clones, 78% seen once, with under 3% in the top ten. Germline CDR1 MNHEY, CDR2 SVGAGI. The CDR3 length is 14 residues. V lost 0 bases, J lost 4 bases, and 1 base stayed unmatched. General study points: The listing of roughly 160 TCR beta chains classed them as cytomegalovirus-associated. Some highly shared sequence variants likely arose as a pipeline artifact. The study carried out a later analysis of TCR beta sequences. It associated under 20,000 of them with specific HLA alleles at a false discovery rate of 0.05. Some V segments (TRBV6-2 and TRBV6-3 among them) were excluded as indistinguishable.

Of note for this clone: Its antigen is currently unknown.

The sequence came from a man aged 35-49 years in good health and CMV-seropositive. The chain combines TRBV6-5 with TRBJ1-2; TRBD1 aligns across 8 bases. The sample taken for sequencing was PBMCs. CDR3 nucleotide sequence: TGTGCCAGCAGTTACTCGACAGGGGCCTATGGCTACACCTTC. Translation: CASSYSTGAYGYTF.